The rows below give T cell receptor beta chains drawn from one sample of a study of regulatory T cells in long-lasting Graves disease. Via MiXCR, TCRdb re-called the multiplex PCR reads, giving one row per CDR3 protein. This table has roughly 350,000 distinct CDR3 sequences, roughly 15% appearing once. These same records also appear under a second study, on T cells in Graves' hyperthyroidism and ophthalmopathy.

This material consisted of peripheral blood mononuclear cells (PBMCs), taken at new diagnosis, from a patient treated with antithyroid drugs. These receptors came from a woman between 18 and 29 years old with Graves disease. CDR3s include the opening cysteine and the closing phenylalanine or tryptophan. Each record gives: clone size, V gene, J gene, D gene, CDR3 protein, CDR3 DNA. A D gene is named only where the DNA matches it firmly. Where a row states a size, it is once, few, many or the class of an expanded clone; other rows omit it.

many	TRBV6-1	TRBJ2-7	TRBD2	CASSGTSAAYEQYF	TGTGCCAGCAGTGGGACTAGCGCGGCCTACGAGCAGTACTTC
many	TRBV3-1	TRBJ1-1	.	CASSRDTRTEAFF	TGTGCCAGCAGCAGGGACACGCGGACTGAAGCTTTCTTT
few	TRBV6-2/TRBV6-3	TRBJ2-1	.	CASARMGNEQFF	TGTGCCAGCGCCCGCATGGGCAATGAGCAGTTCTTC
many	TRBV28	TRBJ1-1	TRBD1	CASSLSLAGQLNTEAFF	TGTGCCAGCAGTTTAAGCCTGGCGGGACAGTTGAACACTGAAGCTTTCTTT
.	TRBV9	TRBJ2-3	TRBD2	CASSVTSGGLSTDTQYF	TGTGCCAGCAGCGTAACTAGCGGGGGCCTTAGCACAGATACGCAGTATTTT
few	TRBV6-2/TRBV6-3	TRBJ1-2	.	CTSSEAASLYGYTF	TGTACCAGCAGTGAAGCGGCAAGTCTGTATGGCTACACCTTC
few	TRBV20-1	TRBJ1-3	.	CSARDEGQPFRNTIYF	TGCAGTGCTAGAGATGAGGGACAACCTTTTCGTAACACCATATATTTT
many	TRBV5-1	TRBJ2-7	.	CASSFSTEKQYF	TGCGCCAGCAGCTTTAGCACAGAGAAGCAGTACTTC
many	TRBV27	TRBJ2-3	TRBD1	CANPLNRGRGTDTQYF	TGTGCCAACCCCCTCAACAGGGGGCGAGGGACAGATACGCAGTATTTT
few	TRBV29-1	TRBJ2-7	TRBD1	CSVYKGQGISYEQYF	TGCAGCGTTTATAAGGGACAGGGGATCTCCTACGAGCAGTACTTC
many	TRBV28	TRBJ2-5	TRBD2	CASSLSPGGSGSQYF	TGTGCCAGCAGTTTATCCCCGGGGGGGTCAGGCTCCCAGTACTTC
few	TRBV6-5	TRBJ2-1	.	CASSLRTTGYIEQFF	TGTGCCAGCAGTTTGCGTACTACAGGGTACATTGAGCAGTTCTTC
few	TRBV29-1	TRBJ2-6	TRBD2	CSVGVRGGTGANVLTF	TGCAGCGTTGGAGTCCGGGGGGGGACTGGGGCCAACGTCCTGACTTTC
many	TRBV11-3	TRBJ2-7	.	CASSLDLGSEQYF	TGTGCCAGCAGCTTAGATCTGGGGAGCGAGCAGTACTTC
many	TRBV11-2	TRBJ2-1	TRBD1	CASSLRRQGARGNEQFF	TGTGCCAGCAGCTTAAGACGACAGGGGGCAAGGGGCAATGAGCAGTTCTTC
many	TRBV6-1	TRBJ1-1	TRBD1	CASERVRGTGPTMNTEAFF	TGTGCCAGCGAACGGGTGAGGGGGACAGGGCCGACAATGAACACTGAAGCTTTCTTT
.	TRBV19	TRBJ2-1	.	CASSIGGRGFDEQFF	TGTGCCAGTAGTATTGGCGGAAGAGGTTTTGATGAGCAGTTCTTC
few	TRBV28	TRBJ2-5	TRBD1	CASSSPDRGETQYF	TGTGCCAGCAGTTCCCCGGACAGGGGTGAGACCCAGTACTTC
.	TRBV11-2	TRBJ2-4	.	CASSSTQGAKNIQYF	TGTGCCAGCAGCTCTACCCAGGGGGCCAAAAACATTCAGTACTTC
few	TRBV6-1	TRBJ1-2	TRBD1	CASRSVYRDRVNYGYTF	TGTGCCAGCAGGTCGGTGTACCGGGACAGGGTAAACTATGGCTACACCTTC
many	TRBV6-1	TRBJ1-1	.	CASRTFRDGNTEAFF	TGTGCCAGCAGAACCTTCCGGGACGGAAACACTGAAGCTTTCTTT
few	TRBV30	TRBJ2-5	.	CAWGNGADQETQYF	TGTGCCTGGGGAAATGGAGCGGACCAAGAGACCCAGTACTTC
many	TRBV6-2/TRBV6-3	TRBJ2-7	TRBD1	CASRRTGVYEQYF	TGTGCCAGCAGACGGACAGGGGTATACGAGCAGTACTTC
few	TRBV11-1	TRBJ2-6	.	CASLRPGANVLTF	TGTGCCAGCTTACGGCCTGGGGCCAACGTCCTGACTTTC
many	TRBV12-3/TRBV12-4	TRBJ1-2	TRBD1	CASRLGGGAGGYTF	TGTGCCAGCAGGCTTGGAGGGGGCGCGGGAGGCTACACCTTC
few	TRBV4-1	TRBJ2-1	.	CASSQERTDLYNEQFF	TGCGCCAGCAGCCAGGAGCGGACAGACCTGTACAATGAGCAGTTCTTC
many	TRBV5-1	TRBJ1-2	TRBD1	CASSAGQGDYGYTF	TGCGCCAGCAGCGCCGGACAGGGGGACTATGGCTACACCTTC
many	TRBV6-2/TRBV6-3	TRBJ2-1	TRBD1	CASSYPGTGAYNEQFF	TGTGCCAGCAGTTACCCCGGGACAGGGGCCTACAATGAGCAGTTCTTC
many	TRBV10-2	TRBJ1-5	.	CASSESRAPTEPQHF	TGCGCCAGCAGTGAGTCACGAGCCCCAACGGAGCCCCAGCATTTT
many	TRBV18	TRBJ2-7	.	CASSPQPGSSYEQYF	TGTGCCAGCTCACCCCAACCCGGGAGCTCCTACGAGCAGTACTTC
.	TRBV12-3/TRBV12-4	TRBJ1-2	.	CASSLVIEGKGYTF	TGTGCCAGCAGTTTGGTAATTGAAGGAAAAGGCTACACCTTC
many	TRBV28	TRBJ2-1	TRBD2	CASSFSSSGTKKGAQGAVDEQFF	TGTGCCAGCAGTTTTAGCTCTAGCGGGACCAAGAAAGGAGCGCAGGGAGCTGTCGATGAGCAGTTCTTC